This T cell receptor beta chain was sequenced for a study of blood T cell repertoires in COVID-19. In the study overall: Some COVID-19 samples were acute and others convalescent; all came from the United States, Italy and Spain. T cells, B-cell-depleted T cells, or PBMCs supplied cDNA or gDNA.

This CDR3 is built from 14 residues. CDR1 and CDR2 (germline): SGDLS, YYNGEE. The ends lost 0 bases at V and 6 bases at J; junction bases unmatched: 5. Original handling: Using reference gene primer amplification, nucleated cell counts were estimated. Clones were sequenced by immunoSEQ multiplex PCR, and TCRdb holds only the in-frame ones, with some missing. For V, J and clone size, that table is used; D and trimming come from the DNA. Of roughly 71,000 clones in the sample, almost 85% were seen once. This TCR was recovered from a man aged 50-59 years with active COVID-19. V is TRBV9 and J is TRBJ2-5; 7 positions agree with TRBD2. Sequences were obtained from peripheral blood. The CDR3 nucleotides are TGTGCCAGCAGCGTAGGGGAGGGGACGAAGACCCAGTACTTC. Its translation: CASSVGEGTKTQYF. Filled out from reference TRBV9 and TRBJ2-5, the complete variable domain reads DSGVTQTPKHLITATGQRVTLRCSPRSGDLSVYWYQQSLDQGLQFLIQYYNGEERAKGNILERFSAQQFPDLHSELNLSSLELGDSALYFCASSVGEGTKTQYFGPGTRLLVL.